The next 22 T cell receptor beta chains were all read from a single sample in a study of blood T cells in healthy people across ages. The use of a sample-barcoded 5' primer and a J-beta primer mix characterized a second PCR of about 7 to 12 cycles. TCRdb reanalysed the 5' RACE reads using MiXCR and keeps one entry per CDR3 protein. The sample lists approximately 1.5 million distinct CDR3 sequences; 30% to 40% were seen once. The sample was blood. The receptor set was obtained from a woman in her thirties in good health.

This chain joins TRBV5-1 and TRBJ2-3; possible D gene TRBD2, 6 bases. The CDR3 extends over 14 amino acids. Germline V CDR1 and CDR2: SGHRS, YFSETQ. Trimming shortened V by 1 base and J by 4 bases, and 10 bases separated the two germline ends. CDR3 nucleotides: TGCGCCAGCAGCTTGTTCGGGAGAGCAGATACGCAGTATTTT. Translating it yields CASSLFGRADTQYF.

Turning to this clonotype: This may arise from a read error, as a much more abundant clone is one base away. CDR3 DNA sequence: TGTGCCAGCAGCGGCCGGACTAACGGCGAGCAGTACTTC. It translates to CASSGRTNGEQYF. The V and J genes are TRBV9 and TRBJ2-7, with TRBD2 as a possible D gene (6 bases). The CDR3 spans 13 residues. The germline V and J ends were trimmed by 3 bases and 6 bases, with 13 bases remaining between them. Per germline, CDR1 SGDLS and CDR2 YYNGEE.

The chain has TRBV20-1 and TRBJ2-1, with 11 positions matching TRBD2. J gave up 4 bases and V 6 bases, and 5 bases lay outside the gene matches. Germline values: CDR1 DFQATT, CDR2 SNEGSKA (reference sequence). The CDR3 sequence is 14 residues long. CDR3 loop: CSATSGGRYNEQFF. CDR3 bases: TGCAGTGCCACTAGCGGGGGCCGGTACAATGAGCAGTTCTTC.

This clonotype was counted only a few times. The chain recombines TRBV5-1 with TRBJ2-1; 11 bases align to TRBD1. This CDR3 has 17 amino acids. Trimming removed 2 bases from V and 9 bases from J; junction bases left unmatched: 13. CDR1 SGHRS and CDR2 YFSETQ come from the germline V gene. In DNA, the CDR3 is TGCGCCAGCAGCTTCACCTTTAGGGACAGGGGGAGGAGTGAGCAGTTCTTC. It is translated as CASSFTFRDRGRSEQFF.

This clonotype has a handful of counts. The genes are TRBV9 and TRBJ2-1, with TRBD2 as a possible D gene (6 bases). The germline gives CDR1 SGDLS, CDR2 YYNGEE. V shed 1 base and J shed 7 bases, with 12 bases lying between them. The CDR3 extends over 14 amino acids. CDR3 region: CASSVQVGTNEQFF. Here the CDR3 DNA reads TGTGCCAGCAGCGTACAGGTTGGGACTAATGAGCAGTTCTTC.

V usage is TRBV19 and J usage is TRBJ1-5, with D maybe TRBD1 (5 bases). Germline V gene sequence: CDR1 LNHDA, CDR2 SQIVND (reference sequence). The germline V and J ends were trimmed by 5 bases and 4 bases, with 12 bases remaining between them. The CDR3 has 14 residues. CDR3 nucleotide sequence: TGTGCCAGTAGTGGGGGTCCTTCGAATCAGCCCCAGCATTTT. This sequence encodes CASSGGPSNQPQHF.

Notes on this clonotype: Germline and junction disagree at one end, which may indicate a read error. The genes are TRBV4-3 and TRBJ2-7; 9 bases line up with TRBD2. Germline CDR1 is LGHNA and CDR2 is YSLEER. The CDR3 loop spans 15 amino acids. CDR3 loop: CASSQWREGQNEQYF. The CDR3 bases are TGCGCCAGTAGCCAATGGCGGGAGGGCCAGAACGAGCAGTACTTC.

Concerning this clonotype: Germline is not matched at one junction end, which may reflect a read error. This chain joins TRBV4-1 and TRBJ2-4; D might be TRBD2 (5 bases). Gene TRBJ2-7 matches the end of the DNA better, so the J call may be wrong. CDR3 length equals 17 residues. The germline gives CDR1 MGHRA, CDR2 YSYEKL. CDR3 loop: CAGSQDPRRLDSYEQYF. In nucleotides, the CDR3 is TGCGCCGGCAGCCAAGATCCGAGGAGGTTGGACTCCTACGAGCAGTACTTC.

V is TRBV4-2 and J is TRBJ1-1; D gene ambiguous. V was shortened by 3 bases and J by 4 bases, with 12 bases between the two germline ends. The CDR3 totals 14 residues. Germline V gives CDR1 LGHNA, CDR2 YNFKEQ. CDR3 sequence: CASSQTTDLTEAFF. CDR3 nucleotide sequence: TGTGCCAGCAGCCAGACGACGGACCTCACTGAAGCTTTCTTT.

This clonotype was found a few times. The CDR3 nucleotides read TGTGCCAGCAGTTTCAATCGGGTACAGGGCGGGTACAATGAGCAGTTCTTC. It encodes CASSFNRVQGGYNEQFF. The chain couples TRBV6-2 or TRBV6-3 to TRBJ2-1, with TRBD1 as a possible D gene (6 bases). V lost 4 bases and J lost 4, with 20 bases in between. From germline, CDR1 is MNHEY and CDR2 SVGEGT. The CDR3 consists of 17 residues.

The chain combines TRBV28 with TRBJ2-1, with D possibly being TRBD1 or TRBD2 (5 bases each). V was trimmed by 8 bases and J by 3 bases, leaving 17 bases between them. Germline V gives CDR1 MDHEN, CDR2 SYDVKM. The CDR3 runs to 15 residues. The CDR3 reads CASQTGGQYYNEQFF. CDR3 coding DNA: TGTGCCAGCCAAACAGGCGGGCAATACTACAATGAGCAGTTCTTC.

This chain connects TRBV20-1 to TRBJ2-5, with 10 bases fitting TRBD2. The CDR3 totals 16 residues. The J segment lost 11 bases and the V segment lost 3 bases, leaving 18 bases of the junction unmatched. Germline loops: CDR1 DFQATT, CDR2 SNEGSKA (reference sequence). CDR3: CSARNLAGEGYNEQYF. CDR3 nucleotide sequence: TGCAGTGCTAGGAATCTAGCGGGAGAGGGCTACAATGAGCAGTACTTC.

This chain links TRBV27 with TRBJ1-6, with 7 positions matching TRBD1. There are 13 residues in the CDR3. V shed 11 bases and J 5 bases; nucleotides not matched to a gene: 6. Germline V gene data show CDR1 as MNHEY and CDR2 as SMNVEV (reference sequence). The DNA for the CDR3 is TGTGCCGCCAGGGACAGACATAATTCACCCCTCCACTTT. This sequence encodes CAARDRHNSPLHF.

The rearrangement links TRBV20-1 to TRBJ1-1; D unresolved. This CDR3 comprises 10 residues. V lost 5 bases, J lost 10 bases, and 11 bases lay in between. Looked up from germline, CDR1 is DFQATT and CDR2 is SNEGSKA (reference sequence). The CDR3 nucleotides read TGCAGTGCTCGCCAGGAGCGAGCTTTCTTT. Translated: CSARQERAFF.

The chain has TRBV7-2 and TRBJ2-5; D is unclear. Germline values: CDR1 SGHTA, CDR2 FQGNSA. V lost 5 bases to trimming and J lost 13 bases, with 20 bases between them. The CDR3 is 13 amino acids. CDR3 amino acids: CASSTRVRGERYF. The DNA for the CDR3 is TGTGCCAGCAGCACCCGGGTCCGTGGAGAGCGGTACTTC.

Comments on this clonotype: Possible read error: a much larger clone is one base away. The gene calls are TRBV12-3 or TRBV12-4 and TRBJ2-3; 7 nucleotides agree with TRBD1. With 11 bases clipped from V and 7 bases from J, the junction kept 15 bases outside the gene matches. CDR3 length equals 14 residues. The CDR3 sequence is CAVTFRTGGNTQYF. The DNA of the CDR3 is TGTGCCGTTACCTTCCGGACAGGCGGTAATACGCAGTATTTT.

This chain uses TRBV28 with TRBJ1-2; tentative D call: TRBD1 (5 bases). With 3 bases removed from V and 5 bases from J, the gap between germline ends came to 10 bases. CDR1 is MDHEN, CDR2 SYDVKM, per germline. This CDR3 is built from 13 residues. The CDR3 nucleotides are TGTGCCAGCAGTTTCGGGGGGAGGTATGGCTACACCTTC. Translated, it gives CASSFGGRYGYTF.

The rearrangement uses TRBV10-1 and TRBJ2-1, with 16 bases aligning to TRBD2. CDR1 and CDR2 from the germline V gene are WNHNN and SYGVQD (reference sequence). The ends lost 3 bases at V and 7 bases at J; junction bases unmatched: 6. The CDR3 totals 17 residues. This chain's CDR3 is CASSDPGLAGGTNEQFF. CDR3 sequence (DNA): TGCGCCAGCAGTGACCCGGGACTAGCGGGAGGGACGAATGAGCAGTTCTTC.

The rearrangement links TRBV3-1 to TRBJ2-1; TRBD2 agrees at 10 bases. Germline CDR1 and CDR2: LGHDT and YNNKEL (reference sequence). With V trimmed by 4 bases and J by 0 bases, 6 bases remained unmatched. The CDR3 is 17 residues long. CDR3 nucleotide sequence: TGTGCCAGCAGCCCACAAGCGGGGGGGCCCTCCTACAATGAGCAGTTCTTC. This codes for CASSPQAGGPSYNEQFF.

This clonotype was recorded only once. The chain couples TRBV2 to TRBJ2-1; the D is unclear. The CDR3 length is 15 residues. Germline-derived CDR1 and CDR2 are SNHLY and FYNNEI. V was cut by 4 bases and J by 2 bases, with 12 bases left in between. CDR3: CASSVLGYPYNEQFF. In nucleotides, the CDR3 is TGTGCCAGCAGTGTCCTGGGGTACCCCTACAATGAGCAGTTCTTC. Supplemented by reference TRBV2 and TRBJ2-1, the full variable domain reads EPEVTQTPSHQVTQMGQEVILRCVPISNHLYFYWYRQILGQKVEFLVSFYNNEISEKSEIFDDQFSVERPDGSNFTLKIRSTKLEDSAMYFCASSVLGYPYNEQFFGPGTRLTVL.

J is TRBJ2-5 and V is TRBV6-6; D may be TRBD1 (6 bases). Trimming removed 6 bases at V and 1 base at J, with 15 bases between. The length of the CDR3 is 15 residues. Looked up from germline, CDR1 is MNHNY and CDR2 is SVGAGI (reference sequence). In DNA, the CDR3 is TGTGCCAGCAGCTCAACACAGGGATTCCAAGAGACCCAGTACTTC. The encoded protein is CASSSTQGFQETQYF.

Notes on this clonotype: Its ends do not fully match the called genes, so a read error is possible. The rearrangement links TRBV12-3 or TRBV12-4 to TRBJ2-7, with 7 bases matching TRBD2. The CDR3 extends over 17 amino acids. CDR3 DNA sequence: TGTACCAGCAGTTTACCCGCATCAGCGGGACGATCCTACGAGCAGTACTTC. It yields the protein CTSSLPASAGRSYEQYF.